The clone carrying this T cell receptor beta chain was counted only a few times. Patients in Seattle were enrolled during active infection, then followed longitudinally. The data are from a study of blood T cell repertoires in COVID-19. As for the study in general: COVID-19 samples, acute and convalescent, were from the United States, Italy and Spain. PBMCs, B-cell-depleted T cells, or T cells provided the cDNA or gDNA that made up the material.

From germline, CDR1 is LNHNV and CDR2 YYDKDF (reference sequence). CDR3 length equals 14 residues. Trimming cost V 5 bases and J 6 bases; bases outside gene matches: 4. Original data processing: From reference gene primer amplification, estimates of nucleated cell counts were derived. Here immunoSEQ multiplex PCR was the method, and the copy in TCRdb shows in-frame clones only, minus some. The DNA gave D and trimming, while V, J and clone size come from that table. The sample comprises around 60,000 clones, roughly four fifths of which are singletons, and 10% rests with the top ten. The specimen sequenced was peripheral blood. This sequence joins TRBV15 and TRBJ1-6; 7 bases align to TRBD1. The TCR comes from a middle-aged man with COVID-19, enrolled during active disease. The CDR3 nucleotides are TGTGCCACCAGCTTGGGACAGACTAATTCACCCCTCCACTTT. As protein: CATSLGQTNSPLHF. Using reference TRBV15 and TRBJ1-6 for the parts outside the CDR3, the full variable domain is DAMVIQNPRYQVTQFGKPVTLSCSQTLNHNVMYWYQQKSSQAPKLLFHYYDKDFNNEADTPDNFQSRRPNTSFCFLDIRSPGLGDTAMYLCATSLGQTNSPLHFGNGTRLTVT.